The 23 T cell receptor beta chains given below trace back to one sample, sequenced in a study of response to subunit inactivated influenza vaccine. TCRdb reprocessed the RT-PCR reads via MiXCR and lists one record per CDR3 protein. The sample has about 700,000 distinct CDR3 sequences; approximately 15% are singletons. The sequences come from PBMCs from blood, collected roughly 2 weeks before vaccination. These receptors all come from a man aged 45-65 years who received an inactivated influenza vaccine.

This clonotype was found many times. This chain joins TRBV28 and TRBJ1-4; D call uncertain. This CDR3 has 18 amino acids. Trimming shortened V by 5 bases and J by 0 bases, and 19 bases separated the two germline ends. Germline-derived CDR1 and CDR2 are MDHEN and SYDVKM. The CDR3 DNA reads as TGTGCCAGCAGTAGCGGAGCCGGTACCACTGCAACTAATGAAAAACTGTTTTTT. Its translation: CASSSGAGTTATNEKLFF.

The chain employs TRBV5-1 and TRBJ2-1, with TRBD1 matching 7 bases. The J segment lost 8 bases and the V segment lost 0 bases, leaving 8 bases of the junction unmatched. Germline CDR1 is SGHRS and CDR2 is YFSETQ. This CDR3 contains 15 residues. CDR3 sequence: CASSLGALTGDEQFF. For the CDR3, the DNA is TGCGCCAGCAGCTTGGGTGCCTTAACAGGGGATGAGCAGTTCTTC. Full variable domain (outside the CDR3, taken from reference TRBV5-1 and TRBJ2-1): KAGVTQTPRYLIKTRGQQVTLSCSPISGHRSVSWYQQTPGQGLQFLFEYFSETQRNKGNFPGRFSGRQFSNSRSEMNVSTLELGDSALYLCASSLGALTGDEQFFGPGTRLTVL.

The chain joins TRBV6-5 to TRBJ2-1; D possibly matches TRBD1 or TRBD2 (5 bases each). Germline values: CDR1 MNHEY, CDR2 SVGAGI. The V end lost 2 bases, the J end lost 9 bases, and 20 bases lay between the germline ends. This CDR3 region has 16 residues. CDR3 residues: CASSYPDGRLRGEQFF. The CDR3 bases are TGTGCCAGCAGTTACCCCGACGGACGGTTGAGGGGTGAGCAGTTCTTC.

This clonotype was seen repeatedly, ten times or more. The chain has TRBV2 and TRBJ2-2; no firm D call. Deletions cut 2 bases from V and 5 bases from J, with 3 bases between. This CDR3 is built from 12 residues. Germline values: CDR1 SNHLY, CDR2 FYNNEI. CDR3 DNA sequence: TGTGCCAGCAGTGAAAGAACCGGGGAGCTGTTTTTT. Its protein product is CASSERTGELFF.

This clonotype was detected only a few times. The J gene is TRBJ2-5, the V gene TRBV5-6; 8 nucleotides agree with TRBD1. The germline V gene encodes CDR1 SGHDT and CDR2 YYEEEE. This CDR3 is 15 amino acids long. Trimming cost V 0 bases and J 7 bases; bases outside gene matches: 8. The CDR3 reads CASSLGRGRGVTQYF. Here the CDR3 DNA reads TGTGCCAGCAGCTTGGGCAGGGGGCGGGGAGTGACCCAGTACTTC.

This clonotype was detected many times. This rearrangement joins TRBV18 to TRBJ1-6, with D possibly matching TRBD1 (5 bases). V shed 2 bases and J shed 10 bases, with 18 bases lying between them. This CDR3 contains 16 residues. Germline CDR1 reads KGHSH; CDR2 reads LQKENI. The CDR3, as DNA: TGTGCCAGCTCACCAGGATTACGAGGGGCAGGCTCACCCCTCCACTTT. Amino acids: CASSPGLRGAGSPLHF. The full variable domain, with the rest looked up from reference TRBV18 and TRBJ1-6, is NAGVMQNPRHLVRRRGQEARLRCSPMKGHSHVYWYRQLPEEGLKFMVYLQKENIIDESGMPKERFSAEFPKEGPSILRIQQVVRGDSAAYFCASSPGLRGAGSPLHFGNGTRLTVT.

The V call is TRBV10-3, the J call TRBJ2-7; perhaps D is TRBD1 or TRBD2 (5 bases each). Germline V gene lookup returns CDR1 ENHRY and CDR2 SYGVKD. This CDR3 is 16 amino acids long. V was shortened by 0 bases and J by 0 bases, with 12 bases between the two germline ends. For the CDR3, the DNA is TGTGCCATCAGTGAGTCGGGACGGCTGAGCTCCTACGAGCAGTACTTC. Its translation is CAISESGRLSSYEQYF.

The V and J genes are TRBV11-2 and TRBJ2-7, with D hard to call. This CDR3 spans 16 amino acids. V lost 4 bases and J 5 bases, leaving 21 bases between the germline ends. CDR1 is SGHAT, CDR2 FQNNGV, per germline. As DNA, the CDR3 is TGTGCCAGCAGCTACGCCGTAAGGTGGGAAGTCCACGAGCAGTACTTC. As protein: CASSYAVRWEVHEQYF.

This clonotype occurred a few times. As DNA, the CDR3 is TGTGCCTGGGGGACAGGGGTAACCTACGAGCAGTACTTC. This encodes CAWGTGVTYEQYF. This sequence joins TRBV30 and TRBJ2-7; 10 bases align to TRBD1. Losses at the gene ends were 5 bases for V and 2 bases for J; bases not matched to a gene: 3. CDR1 and CDR2 from the germline V gene are GTSNPN and SVGIG (reference sequence). The CDR3 totals 13 residues.

J is TRBJ2-1 and V is TRBV29-1, with D uncertain. Germline V gene data show CDR1 as SQVTM and CDR2 as ANQGSEA. CDR3 length: 14 amino acids. V was cut by 4 bases and J by 0 bases, with 10 bases left in between. This CDR3 is CSVVAASSYNEQFF. The CDR3 bases are TGCAGCGTTGTTGCAGCTAGCTCCTACAATGAGCAGTTCTTC.

This clonotype was observed many times. This rearrangement joins TRBV12-3 or TRBV12-4 to TRBJ2-2; TRBD1 matches at 10 bases. This CDR3 comprises 17 residues. The V gene end was trimmed by 6 bases and the J gene end by 5 bases; junction bases not matched to a gene: 12. CDR3 DNA sequence: TGTGCCAGCAGAAATGCCGGGACAGGGGTTCGTACCGGGGAGCTGTTTTTT. This sequence encodes CASRNAGTGVRTGELFF.

The V and J genes are TRBV11-2 and TRBJ2-5; 7 bases are a match to TRBD2. The CDR3 consists of 14 residues. Trimming removed 6 bases from V and 2 bases from J; junction bases left unmatched: 6. CDR1 and CDR2 from the germline V gene are SGHAT and FQNNGV. The CDR3 sequence: CASSGVRGQETQYF. DNA for the CDR3: TGTGCCAGCAGTGGGGTGCGGGGGCAAGAGACCCAGTACTTC.

The chain has TRBV28 and TRBJ2-5; D could derive from TRBD1 or TRBD2 (6 bases each). CDR1 and CDR2 (germline): MDHEN, SYDVKM. V lost 4 bases and J 4 bases, leaving 13 bases between the germline ends. The CDR3 runs 14 residues. CDR3 in amino acids: CASSSGGASETQYF. CDR3 coding DNA: TGTGCCAGCAGTTCCGGGGGCGCGTCAGAGACCCAGTACTTC.

The chain combines TRBV12-3 or TRBV12-4 with TRBJ1-1; no firm D call. This CDR3 region has 12 residues. Trimming shortened V by 3 bases and J by 10 bases, and 12 bases separated the two germline ends. The DNA of the CDR3 is TGTGCCAGCAGTTTTGGAAGTCAGCGAGCTTTCTTT. This sequence encodes CASSFGSQRAFF.

This clonotype was seen many times. The chain has TRBV20-1 and TRBJ1-5; D possibly corresponds to TRBD1 (5 bases). CDR1 is DFQATT and CDR2 is SNEGSKA in the germline V gene (reference sequence). The CDR3 contains 14 residues. Trimming pared 4 bases from V and 2 bases from J, leaving 12 bases between. The CDR3 loop is CSAKSGRGNQPQHF. Here the CDR3 DNA reads TGCAGTGCTAAATCGGGGCGGGGCAATCAGCCCCAGCATTTT.

This clonotype was seen ten or more times. The chain is built from TRBV5-6 and TRBJ1-5; 10 bases match TRBD1. The trim removed 0 bases at V and 8 bases at J, leaving 8 bases unmatched. This CDR3 is 16 amino acids long. CDR1 is SGHDT and CDR2 is YYEEEE in the germline V gene. CDR3: CASSLAGQGSWEPQHF. Written as DNA, the CDR3 is TGTGCCAGCAGCTTGGCGGGACAGGGGTCGTGGGAGCCCCAGCATTTT.

DNA of the CDR3: TGTGCCAGCAGCCTAGGGCCAGCGACTGCCAGGGAGACCCAGTACTTC. This gives the protein CASSLGPATARETQYF. The rearrangement links TRBV7-8 to TRBJ2-5, with no clear D. Germline values: CDR1 SGHVS, CDR2 FQNEAQ. This CDR3 spans 16 amino acids. V gave up 5 bases and J gave up 5 bases, with 21 bases separating them.

This clonotype was detected a few times. The rearrangement joins TRBV9 to TRBJ1-6; 10 bases agree with TRBD1. V dropped 2 bases and J dropped 10; count of bases not matched to a gene: 6. Germline values: CDR1 SGDLS, CDR2 YYNGEE. The CDR3 contains 15 residues. The CDR3 sequence: CASSVRDRGGSPLHF. CDR3 sequence (DNA): TGTGCCAGCAGCGTTCGGGACAGGGGCGGATCACCCCTCCACTTT.

This clonotype appeared many times. The J gene is TRBJ2-3, the V gene TRBV7-9; D remains ambiguous. Germline CDR1 and CDR2: SEHNR and FQNEAQ (reference sequence). CDR3 length: 12 residues. Deletions cut 5 bases from V and 0 bases from J, with 3 bases between. This CDR3 is CASSRSTDTQYF. CDR3 DNA sequence: TGTGCCAGCAGCCGCAGCACAGATACGCAGTATTTT.

This clonotype has just a few counts. The genes are TRBV10-3 and TRBJ1-1; TRBD1 aligns across 9 bases. J gave up 8 bases and V 3 bases, and 10 bases lay outside the gene matches. Germline lookup yields CDR1 ENHRY and CDR2 SYGVKD. The CDR3 totals 15 residues. The DNA for the CDR3 is TGTGCCATCAGTGACCAAGGACAGGGGATGAGAGAAGCTTTCTTT. It yields the protein CAISDQGQGMREAFF.

The sample holds a few counts of this clonotype. The chain links TRBV4-2 to TRBJ2-3, with 10 positions matching TRBD2. Germline lookup yields CDR1 LGHNA and CDR2 YNFKEQ. Trimming cost V 1 base and J 0 bases; bases outside gene matches: 7. The CDR3 is 18 residues long. In DNA, the CDR3 is TGTGCCAGCAGCCAAGTTGCTAGCGGGGGATCTAGCACAGATACGCAGTATTTT. Encoded protein: CASSQVASGGSSTDTQYF.

This clonotype was counted only a few times. The chain combines TRBV19 with TRBJ1-5; no firm D call. The CDR3 is 16 amino acids. The V gene lost 2 bases and the J gene lost 0 bases, with 11 bases spanning the gap. Germline V gene data show CDR1 as LNHDA and CDR2 as SQIVND (reference sequence). The CDR3 DNA reads as TGTGCCAGTAGTATACTGCCAGGTAATAGCAATCAGCCCCAGCATTTT. This gives the protein CASSILPGNSNQPQHF.

Only a few counts were recorded for this clonotype. The chain carries TRBV7-6 and TRBJ2-7; the match to TRBD1 covers 7 bases. The CDR3 totals 14 residues. Germline V gene data show CDR1 as SGHVS and CDR2 as FNYEAQ. Trimming removed 4 bases from V and 5 bases from J; junction bases left unmatched: 8. The DNA of the CDR3 is TGTGCCAGCAGCTCCCCCCGACAGGGAGACGAGCAGTACTTC. It codes for CASSSPRQGDEQYF.